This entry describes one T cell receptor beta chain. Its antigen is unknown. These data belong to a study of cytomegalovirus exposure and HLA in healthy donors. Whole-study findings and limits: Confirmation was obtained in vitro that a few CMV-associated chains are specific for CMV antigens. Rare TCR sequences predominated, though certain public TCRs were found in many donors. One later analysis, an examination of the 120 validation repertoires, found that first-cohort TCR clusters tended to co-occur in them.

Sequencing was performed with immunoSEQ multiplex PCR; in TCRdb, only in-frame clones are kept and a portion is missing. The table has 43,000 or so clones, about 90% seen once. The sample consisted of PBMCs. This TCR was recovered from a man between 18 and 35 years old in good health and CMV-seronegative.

CDR3 DNA: TGTGCCAGCAGCACCGGACTAGCGGGGGCCTCCTACGAGCAGTACTTC. Protein sequence: CASSTGLAGASYEQYF. V is TRBV9 and J is TRBJ2-7, with TRBD2 identical over 13 bases. The junction had 4 bases not matched to a gene; V was cut back by 4 bases and J by 0 bases. CDR1 and CDR2 (germline): SGDLS, YYNGEE. The length of the CDR3 is 16 residues.